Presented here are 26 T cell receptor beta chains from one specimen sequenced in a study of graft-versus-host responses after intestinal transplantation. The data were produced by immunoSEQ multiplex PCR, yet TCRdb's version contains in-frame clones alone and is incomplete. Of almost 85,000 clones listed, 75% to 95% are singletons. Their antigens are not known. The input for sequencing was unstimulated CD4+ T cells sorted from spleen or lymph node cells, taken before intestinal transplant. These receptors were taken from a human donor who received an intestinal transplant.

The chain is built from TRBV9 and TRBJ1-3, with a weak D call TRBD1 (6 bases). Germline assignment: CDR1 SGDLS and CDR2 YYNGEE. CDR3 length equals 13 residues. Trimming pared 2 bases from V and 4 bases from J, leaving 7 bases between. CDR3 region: CASSVGQGNTIYF. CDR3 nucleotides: TGTGCCAGCAGCGTGGGACAAGGAAACACCATATATTTT.

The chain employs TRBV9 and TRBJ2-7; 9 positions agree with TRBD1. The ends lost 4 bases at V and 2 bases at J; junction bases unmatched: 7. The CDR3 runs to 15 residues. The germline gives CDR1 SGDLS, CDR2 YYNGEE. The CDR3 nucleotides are TGTGCCAGCAGCACGCACGGACAGGGGACCTACGAGCAGTACTTC. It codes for CASSTHGQGTYEQYF.

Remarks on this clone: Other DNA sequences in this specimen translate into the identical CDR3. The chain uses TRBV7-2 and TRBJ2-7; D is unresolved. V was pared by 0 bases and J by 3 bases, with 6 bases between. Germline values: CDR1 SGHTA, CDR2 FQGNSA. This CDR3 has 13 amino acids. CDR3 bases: TGTGCCAGCAGCTTAGCCGGTGGCTACGAGCAGTACTTC. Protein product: CASSLAGGYEQYF.

CDR3: CASSYEAGISYNEQFF. In nucleotides, the CDR3 is TGTGCCAGCAGTTACGAGGCGGGGATCTCCTACAATGAGCAGTTCTTC. J is TRBJ2-1 and V is TRBV6-6, with D possibly TRBD2 on 6 matching bases. Germline assignment: CDR1 MNHNY and CDR2 SVGAGI (reference sequence). The CDR3 is 16 residues long. The ends were cut back, 2 bases at V and 0 bases at J, with 11 bases in the middle.

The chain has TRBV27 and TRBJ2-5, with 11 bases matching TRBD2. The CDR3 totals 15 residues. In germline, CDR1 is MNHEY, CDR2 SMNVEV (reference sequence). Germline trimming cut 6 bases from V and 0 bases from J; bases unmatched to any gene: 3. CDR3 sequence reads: CASSRLAGYQETQYF. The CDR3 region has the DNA TGTGCCAGCAGCCGACTAGCGGGGTACCAAGAGACCCAGTACTTC.

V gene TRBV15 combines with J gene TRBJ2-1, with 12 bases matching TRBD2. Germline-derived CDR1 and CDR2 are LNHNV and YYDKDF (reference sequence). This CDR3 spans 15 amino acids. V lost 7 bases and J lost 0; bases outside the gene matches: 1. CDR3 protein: CATTTSGSSYNEQFF. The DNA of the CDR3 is TGTGCCACCACGACTAGCGGGAGCTCCTACAATGAGCAGTTCTTC. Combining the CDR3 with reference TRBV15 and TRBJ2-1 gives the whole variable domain DAMVIQNPRYQVTQFGKPVTLSCSQTLNHNVMYWYQQKSSQAPKLLFHYYDKDFNNEADTPDNFQSRRPNTSFCFLDIRSPGLGDTAMYLCATTTSGSSYNEQFFGPGTRLTVL.

Here the CDR3 reads CAWSGRGRDEQFF. The CDR3 coding sequence is TGTGCCTGGAGCGGCAGGGGTAGGGATGAGCAGTTCTTC. This sequence joins TRBV30 and TRBJ2-1, with D tentatively TRBD1 (6 bases). Per the germline V gene, CDR1 is GTSNPN and CDR2 is SVGIG (reference sequence). V was cut by 3 bases and J by 8 bases, with 14 bases left in between. The CDR3 covers 13 residues. The full variable domain, completed using reference TRBV30 and TRBJ2-1, is SQTIHQWPATLVQPVGSPLSLECTVEGTSNPNLYWYRQAAGRGLQLLFYSVGIGQISSEVPQNLSASRPQDRQFILSSKKLLLSDSGFYLCAWSGRGRDEQFFGPGTRLTVL.

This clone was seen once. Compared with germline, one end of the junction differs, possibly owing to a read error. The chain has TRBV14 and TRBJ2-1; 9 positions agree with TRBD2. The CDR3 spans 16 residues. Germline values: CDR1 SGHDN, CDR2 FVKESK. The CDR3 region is CASSQVAGGHYTEQFF. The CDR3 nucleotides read TGTGCCAGCAGCCAAGTGGCGGGGGGGCACTACACTGAGCAGTTCTTC.

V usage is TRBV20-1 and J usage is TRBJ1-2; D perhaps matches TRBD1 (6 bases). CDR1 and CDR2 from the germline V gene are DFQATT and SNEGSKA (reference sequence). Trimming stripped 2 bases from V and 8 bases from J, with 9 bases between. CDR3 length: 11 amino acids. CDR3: CSARNQGGYTF. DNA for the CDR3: TGCAGTGCTAGAAATCAGGGGGGCTACACCTTC.

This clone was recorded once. The CDR3 sequence is CASSLTGTAPYEQYF. CDR3 bases: TGTGCCAGCAGCTTGACCGGGACAGCACCCTACGAGCAGTACTTC. This rearrangement joins TRBV7-2 to TRBJ2-7; 7 bases align to TRBD1. Germline CDR1 reads SGHTA; CDR2 reads FQGNSA. This CDR3 has 15 residues. The J segment lost 2 bases and the V segment lost 3 bases, leaving 7 bases of the junction unmatched.

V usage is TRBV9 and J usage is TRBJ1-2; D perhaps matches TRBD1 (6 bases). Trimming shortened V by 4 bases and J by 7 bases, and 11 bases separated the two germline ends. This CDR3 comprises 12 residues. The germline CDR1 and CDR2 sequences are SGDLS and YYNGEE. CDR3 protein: CASSLGGGGYTF. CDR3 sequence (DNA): TGTGCCAGCAGCCTAGGGGGGGGTGGCTACACCTTC.

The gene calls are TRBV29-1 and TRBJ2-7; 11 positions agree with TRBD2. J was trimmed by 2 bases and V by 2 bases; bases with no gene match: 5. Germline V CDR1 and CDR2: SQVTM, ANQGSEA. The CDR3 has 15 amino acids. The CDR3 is CSVEHSGGATYEQYF. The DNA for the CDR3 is TGCAGCGTTGAACATAGCGGGGGGGCCACCTACGAGCAGTACTTC.

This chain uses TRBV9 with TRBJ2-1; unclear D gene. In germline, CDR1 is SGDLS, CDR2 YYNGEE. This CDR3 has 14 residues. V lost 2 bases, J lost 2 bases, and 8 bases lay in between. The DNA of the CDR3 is TGTGCCAGCAGCGTTGACTCCACCTACAATGAGCAGTTCTTC. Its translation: CASSVDSTYNEQFF.

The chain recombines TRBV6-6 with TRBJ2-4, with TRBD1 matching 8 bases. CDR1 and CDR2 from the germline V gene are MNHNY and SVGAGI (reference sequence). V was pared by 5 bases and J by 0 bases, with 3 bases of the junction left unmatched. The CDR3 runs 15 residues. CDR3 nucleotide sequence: TGTGCCAGCAGTCACGGACAGGGAGCCAAAAACATTCAGTACTTC. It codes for CASSHGQGAKNIQYF.

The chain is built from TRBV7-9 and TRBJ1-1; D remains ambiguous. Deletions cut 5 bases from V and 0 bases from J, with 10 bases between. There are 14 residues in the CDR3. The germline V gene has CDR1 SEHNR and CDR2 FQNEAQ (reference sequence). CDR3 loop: CASSPSGLNTEAFF. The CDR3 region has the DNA TGTGCCAGCAGCCCCAGTGGCCTGAACACTGAAGCTTTCTTT.

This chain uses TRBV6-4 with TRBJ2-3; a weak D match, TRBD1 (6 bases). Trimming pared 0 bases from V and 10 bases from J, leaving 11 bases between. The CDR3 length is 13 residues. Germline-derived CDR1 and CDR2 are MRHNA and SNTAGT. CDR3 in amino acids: CASSDSGTTAQYF. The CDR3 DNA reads TGTGCCAGCAGTGACTCTGGGACAACAGCGCAGTATTTT.

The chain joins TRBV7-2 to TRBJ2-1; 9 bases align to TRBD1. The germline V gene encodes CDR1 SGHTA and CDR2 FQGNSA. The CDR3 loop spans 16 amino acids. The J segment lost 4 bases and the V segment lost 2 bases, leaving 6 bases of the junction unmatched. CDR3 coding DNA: TGTGCCAGCAGCTTAACGGGGACAGGGCTGTACAATGAGCAGTTCTTC. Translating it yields CASSLTGTGLYNEQFF.

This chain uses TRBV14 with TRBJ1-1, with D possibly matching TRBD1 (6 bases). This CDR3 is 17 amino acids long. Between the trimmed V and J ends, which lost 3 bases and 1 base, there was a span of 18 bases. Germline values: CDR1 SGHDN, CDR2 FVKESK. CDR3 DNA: TGTGCCAGCAGCCAGCTCGTAGCCGGGACACCGAACACTGAAGCTTTCTTT. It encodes CASSQLVAGTPNTEAFF.

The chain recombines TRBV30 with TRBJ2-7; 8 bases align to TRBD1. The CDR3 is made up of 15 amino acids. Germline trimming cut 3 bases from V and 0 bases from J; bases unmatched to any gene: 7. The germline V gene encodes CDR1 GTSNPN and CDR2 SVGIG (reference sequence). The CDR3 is CAWRRKDRASYEQYF. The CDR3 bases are TGTGCCTGGAGGAGGAAGGACAGGGCCTCCTACGAGCAGTACTTC.

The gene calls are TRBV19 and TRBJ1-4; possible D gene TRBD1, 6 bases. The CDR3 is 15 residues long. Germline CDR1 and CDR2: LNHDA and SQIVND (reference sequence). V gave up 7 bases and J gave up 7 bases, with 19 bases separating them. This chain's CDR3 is CASKIRDMPPEKLFF. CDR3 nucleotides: TGTGCCAGTAAGATACGGGACATGCCCCCTGAAAAACTGTTTTTT.

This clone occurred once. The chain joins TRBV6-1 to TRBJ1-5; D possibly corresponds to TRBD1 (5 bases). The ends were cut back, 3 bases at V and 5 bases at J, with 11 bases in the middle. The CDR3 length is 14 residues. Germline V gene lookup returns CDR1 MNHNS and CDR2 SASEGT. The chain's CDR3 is CASSEGGTYQPQHF. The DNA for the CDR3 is TGTGCCAGCAGTGAGGGGGGGACTTATCAGCCCCAGCATTTT.

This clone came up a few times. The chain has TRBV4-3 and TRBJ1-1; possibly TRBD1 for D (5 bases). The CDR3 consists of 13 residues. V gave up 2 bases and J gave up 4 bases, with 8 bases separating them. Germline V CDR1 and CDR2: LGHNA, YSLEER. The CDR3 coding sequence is TGCGCCAGCAGCCAACAGGGAAGCACTGAAGCTTTCTTT. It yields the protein CASSQQGSTEAFF.

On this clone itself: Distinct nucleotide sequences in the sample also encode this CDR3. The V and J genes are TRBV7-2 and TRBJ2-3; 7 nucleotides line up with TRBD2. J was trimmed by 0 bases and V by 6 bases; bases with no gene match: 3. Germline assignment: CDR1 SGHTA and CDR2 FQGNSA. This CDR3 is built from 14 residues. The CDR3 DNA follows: TGTGCCAGCAGACGGACTAGTAGCACAGATACGCAGTATTTT. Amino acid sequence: CASRRTSSTDTQYF.

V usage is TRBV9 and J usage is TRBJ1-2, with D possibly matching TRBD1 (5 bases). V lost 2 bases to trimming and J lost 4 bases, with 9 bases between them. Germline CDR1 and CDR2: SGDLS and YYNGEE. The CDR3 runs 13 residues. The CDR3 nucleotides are TGTGCCAGCAGCGTGGACACTGCCTATGGCTACACCTTC. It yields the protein CASSVDTAYGYTF.

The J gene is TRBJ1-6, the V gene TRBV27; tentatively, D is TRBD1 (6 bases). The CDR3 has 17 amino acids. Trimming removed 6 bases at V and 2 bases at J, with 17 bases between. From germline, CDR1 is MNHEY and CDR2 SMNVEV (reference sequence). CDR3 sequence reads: CASSTRNREPYNSPLHF. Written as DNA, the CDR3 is TGTGCCAGCAGCACTAGAAACAGGGAACCCTATAATTCACCCCTCCACTTT.

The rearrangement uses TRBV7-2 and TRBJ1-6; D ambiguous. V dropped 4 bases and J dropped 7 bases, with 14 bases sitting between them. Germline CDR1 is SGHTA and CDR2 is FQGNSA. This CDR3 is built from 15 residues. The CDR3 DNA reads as TGTGCCAGCAGCTATCAGAAACAGACCAATTCACCCCTCCACTTT. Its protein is CASSYQKQTNSPLHF.